One TCR beta chain is described in this entry. Its specificity is unknown. This sample was included in a study of T cell responses to AZD1222 COVID-19 vaccine. This CDR3 spans 15 amino acids. Trimming removed 5 bases from V and 2 bases from J, with 15 bases in between. Per the germline V gene, CDR1 is MNHEY and CDR2 is SVGEGT. Generated by immunoSEQ multiplex PCR, the TCRdb table keeps only in-frame clones and is missing some. The sample contains under 95,000 clones, around 85% of which appear only once. Points from the study as a whole: Clonal diversity may have been underestimated in mostly white British donors.

The receptor was derived from an adult in good health. The source was peripheral blood, collected on day 0 of AZD1222 vaccination. The rearrangement links TRBV6-2 or TRBV6-3 to TRBJ1-1; D is possibly TRBD1 (5 bases). This CDR3 is CASSPTGTYNTEAFF. CDR3 sequence (DNA): TGTGCCAGCAGTCCAACCGGGACCTATAACACTGAAGCTTTCTTT.